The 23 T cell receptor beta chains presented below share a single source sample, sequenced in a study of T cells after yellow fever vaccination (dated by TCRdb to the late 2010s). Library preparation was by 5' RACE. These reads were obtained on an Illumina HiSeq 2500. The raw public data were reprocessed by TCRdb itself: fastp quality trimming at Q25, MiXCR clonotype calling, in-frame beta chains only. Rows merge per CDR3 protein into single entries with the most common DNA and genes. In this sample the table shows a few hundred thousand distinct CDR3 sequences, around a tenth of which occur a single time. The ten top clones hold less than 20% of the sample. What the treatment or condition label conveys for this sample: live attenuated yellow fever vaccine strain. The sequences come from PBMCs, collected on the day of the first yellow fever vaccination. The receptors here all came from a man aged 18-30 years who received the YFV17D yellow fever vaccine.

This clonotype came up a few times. For the CDR3, the DNA is TGTGCCAGCAGCTTGGGTGCAGGGGAGCCATATCATTTT. Protein sequence: CASSLGAGEPYHF. The chain links TRBV5-6 to TRBJ1-5, with D possibly being TRBD1 (6 bases). The CDR3 length is 13 residues. The germline V gene has CDR1 SGHDT and CDR2 YYEEEE. Between the trimmed V and J ends, which lost 0 bases and 16 bases, there was a span of 17 bases.

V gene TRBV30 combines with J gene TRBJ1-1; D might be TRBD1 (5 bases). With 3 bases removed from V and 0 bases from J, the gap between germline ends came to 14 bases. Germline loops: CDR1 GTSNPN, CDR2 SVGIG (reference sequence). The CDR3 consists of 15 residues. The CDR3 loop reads CAWSGTGTVNTEAFF. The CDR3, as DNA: TGTGCCTGGAGCGGCACCGGGACGGTGAACACTGAAGCTTTCTTT.

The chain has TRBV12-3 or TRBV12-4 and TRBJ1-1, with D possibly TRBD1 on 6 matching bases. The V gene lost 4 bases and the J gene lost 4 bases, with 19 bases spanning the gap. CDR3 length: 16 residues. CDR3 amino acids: CASSSRQQGWGTEAFF. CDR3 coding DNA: TGTGCCAGCAGTTCCCGACAACAGGGTTGGGGCACTGAAGCTTTCTTT.

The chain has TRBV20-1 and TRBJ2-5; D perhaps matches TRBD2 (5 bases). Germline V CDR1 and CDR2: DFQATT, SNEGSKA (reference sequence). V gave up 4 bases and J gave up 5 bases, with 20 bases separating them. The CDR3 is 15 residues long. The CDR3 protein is CSAKSGSSDSETQYF. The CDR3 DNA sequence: TGCAGTGCTAAGAGCGGAAGCTCGGACTCGGAGACCCAGTACTTC.

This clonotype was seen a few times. The CDR3 spells CASSSLMASEAFF. CDR3 bases: TGTGCCAGCAGTTCTCTAATGGCCAGCGAAGCTTTCTTT. V is TRBV12-3 or TRBV12-4 and J is TRBJ1-1; D remains ambiguous. The V gene lost 4 bases and the J gene lost 8 bases, with 14 bases spanning the gap. This CDR3 contains 13 residues.

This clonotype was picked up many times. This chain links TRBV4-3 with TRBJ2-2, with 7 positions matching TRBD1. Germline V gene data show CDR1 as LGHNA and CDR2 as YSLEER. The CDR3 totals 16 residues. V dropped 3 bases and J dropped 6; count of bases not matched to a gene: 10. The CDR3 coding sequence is TGCGCCAGCAGCCAGGCGTCGGGACAGTACCCCGGGGAGCTGTTTTTT. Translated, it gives CASSQASGQYPGELFF.

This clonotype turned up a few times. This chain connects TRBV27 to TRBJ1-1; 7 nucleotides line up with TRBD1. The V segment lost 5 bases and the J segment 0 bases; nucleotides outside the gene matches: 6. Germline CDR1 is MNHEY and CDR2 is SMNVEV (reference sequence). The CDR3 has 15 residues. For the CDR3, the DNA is TGTGCCAGCAGTCAAAGGGGGCACCTGAACACTGAAGCTTTCTTT. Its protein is CASSQRGHLNTEAFF.

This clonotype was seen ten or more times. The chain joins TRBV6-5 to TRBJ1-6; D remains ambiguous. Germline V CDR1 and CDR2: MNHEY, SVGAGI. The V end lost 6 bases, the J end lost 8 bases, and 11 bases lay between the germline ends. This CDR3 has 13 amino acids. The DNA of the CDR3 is TGTGCCAGCAGACTCGAGGTGGATTCACCCCTCCACTTT. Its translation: CASRLEVDSPLHF.

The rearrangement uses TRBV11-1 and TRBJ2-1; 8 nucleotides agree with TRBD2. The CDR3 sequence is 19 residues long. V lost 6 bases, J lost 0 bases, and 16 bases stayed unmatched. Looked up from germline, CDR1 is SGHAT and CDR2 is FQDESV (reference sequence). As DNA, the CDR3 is TGTGCCAGCAGGAGAGTAGCGGGGACGCTCTTCGACTCCTACAATGAGCAGTTCTTC. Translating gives CASRRVAGTLFDSYNEQFF.

The CDR3 sequence: CASSLMVADGYIQYF. The CDR3 DNA reads as TGTGCCAGCAGCTTAATGGTGGCAGATGGTTACATTCAGTACTTC. The chain joins TRBV11-2 to TRBJ2-4; D remains ambiguous. V shed 2 bases and J shed 8 bases, with 16 bases lying between them. Germline V gene sequence: CDR1 SGHAT, CDR2 FQNNGV. The CDR3 consists of 15 residues.

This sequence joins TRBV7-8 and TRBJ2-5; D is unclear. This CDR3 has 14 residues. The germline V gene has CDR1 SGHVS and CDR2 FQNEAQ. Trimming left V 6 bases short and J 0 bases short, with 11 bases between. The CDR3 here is CASSPLRYQETQYF. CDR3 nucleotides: TGTGCCAGCAGTCCTCTACGGTACCAAGAGACCCAGTACTTC.

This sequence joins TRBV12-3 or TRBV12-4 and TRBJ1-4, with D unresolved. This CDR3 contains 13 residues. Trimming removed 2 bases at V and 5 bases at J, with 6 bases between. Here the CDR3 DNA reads TGTGCCAGCAGTTTATGGAACAATGAAAAACTGTTTTTT. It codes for CASSLWNNEKLFF.

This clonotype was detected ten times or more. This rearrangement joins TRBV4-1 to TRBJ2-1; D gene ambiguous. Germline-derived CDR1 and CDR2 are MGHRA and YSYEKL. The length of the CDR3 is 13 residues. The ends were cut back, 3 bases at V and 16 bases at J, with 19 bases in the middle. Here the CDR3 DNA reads TGCGCCAGCAGCCAGGAAGACATGCTCGTGCAATTCTTC. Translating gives CASSQEDMLVQFF.

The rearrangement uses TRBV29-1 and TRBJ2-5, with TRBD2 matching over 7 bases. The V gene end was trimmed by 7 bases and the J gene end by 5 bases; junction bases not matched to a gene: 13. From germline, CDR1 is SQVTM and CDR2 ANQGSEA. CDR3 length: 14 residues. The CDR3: CSAASTSSWETQYF. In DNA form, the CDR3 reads TGCAGCGCCGCCTCGACTAGCTCGTGGGAGACCCAGTACTTC.

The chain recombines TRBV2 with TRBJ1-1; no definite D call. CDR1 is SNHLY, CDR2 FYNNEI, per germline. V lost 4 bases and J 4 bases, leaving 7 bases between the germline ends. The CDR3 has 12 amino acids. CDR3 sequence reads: CASSVSSTEAFF. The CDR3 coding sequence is TGTGCCAGCAGTGTTTCATCCACTGAAGCTTTCTTT.

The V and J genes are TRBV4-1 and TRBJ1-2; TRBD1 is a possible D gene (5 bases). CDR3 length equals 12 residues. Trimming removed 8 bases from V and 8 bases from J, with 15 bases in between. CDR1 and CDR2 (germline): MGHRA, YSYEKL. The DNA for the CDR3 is TGCGCCAGCCGCTCGCGTGGGGGAGGCTACACCTTC. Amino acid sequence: CASRSRGGGYTF.

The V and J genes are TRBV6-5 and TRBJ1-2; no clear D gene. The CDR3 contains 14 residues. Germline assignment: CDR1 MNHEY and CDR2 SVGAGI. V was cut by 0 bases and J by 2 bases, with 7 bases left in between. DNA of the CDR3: TGTGCCAGCAGTTACTCGAAGGGAAACTATGGCTACACCTTC. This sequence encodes CASSYSKGNYGYTF.

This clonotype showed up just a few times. The CDR3 bases are TGCAGCGTGCTACTAGCGGGGAGGTACGAGCAGTACTTC. This sequence encodes CSVLLAGRYEQYF. The rearrangement links TRBV29-1 to TRBJ2-7; TRBD2 matches 10 bases. J lost 4 bases, V lost 6 bases, and 6 bases had no gene match. The CDR3 has 13 amino acids. From germline, CDR1 is SQVTM and CDR2 ANQGSEA.

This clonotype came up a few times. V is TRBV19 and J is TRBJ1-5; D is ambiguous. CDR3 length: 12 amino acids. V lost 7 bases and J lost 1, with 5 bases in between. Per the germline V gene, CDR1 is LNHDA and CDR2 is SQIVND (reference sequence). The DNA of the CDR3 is TGTGCCAGTACCGTAAGCAATCAGCCCCAGCATTTT. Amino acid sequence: CASTVSNQPQHF.

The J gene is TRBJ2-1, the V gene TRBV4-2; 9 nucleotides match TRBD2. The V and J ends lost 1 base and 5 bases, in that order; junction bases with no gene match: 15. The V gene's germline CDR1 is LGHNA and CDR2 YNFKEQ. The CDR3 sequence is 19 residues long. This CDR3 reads CASSQVGGRRASGDNEQFF. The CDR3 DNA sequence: TGTGCCAGCAGCCAAGTGGGCGGAAGAAGGGCTAGCGGGGACAATGAGCAGTTCTTC.

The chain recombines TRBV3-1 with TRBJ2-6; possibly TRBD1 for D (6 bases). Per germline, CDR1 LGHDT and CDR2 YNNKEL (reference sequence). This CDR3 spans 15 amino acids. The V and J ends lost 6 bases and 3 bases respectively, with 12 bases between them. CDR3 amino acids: CASSNRVNGANVLTF. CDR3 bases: TGTGCCAGCAGTAACAGGGTAAATGGGGCCAACGTCCTGACTTTC.

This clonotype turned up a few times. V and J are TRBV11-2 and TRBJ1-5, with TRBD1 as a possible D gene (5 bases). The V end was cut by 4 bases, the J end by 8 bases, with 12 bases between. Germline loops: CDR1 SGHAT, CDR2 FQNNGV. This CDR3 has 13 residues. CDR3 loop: CASSSGTGEPQHF. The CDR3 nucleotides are TGTGCCAGCAGCTCCGGGACGGGAGAGCCCCAGCATTTT.

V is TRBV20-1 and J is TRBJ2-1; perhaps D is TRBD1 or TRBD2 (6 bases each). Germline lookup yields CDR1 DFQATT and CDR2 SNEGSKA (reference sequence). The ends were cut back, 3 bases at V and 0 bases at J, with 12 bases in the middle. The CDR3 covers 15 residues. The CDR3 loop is CSARVWGASYNEQFF. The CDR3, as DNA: TGCAGTGCTAGGGTGTGGGGGGCCTCCTACAATGAGCAGTTCTTC.